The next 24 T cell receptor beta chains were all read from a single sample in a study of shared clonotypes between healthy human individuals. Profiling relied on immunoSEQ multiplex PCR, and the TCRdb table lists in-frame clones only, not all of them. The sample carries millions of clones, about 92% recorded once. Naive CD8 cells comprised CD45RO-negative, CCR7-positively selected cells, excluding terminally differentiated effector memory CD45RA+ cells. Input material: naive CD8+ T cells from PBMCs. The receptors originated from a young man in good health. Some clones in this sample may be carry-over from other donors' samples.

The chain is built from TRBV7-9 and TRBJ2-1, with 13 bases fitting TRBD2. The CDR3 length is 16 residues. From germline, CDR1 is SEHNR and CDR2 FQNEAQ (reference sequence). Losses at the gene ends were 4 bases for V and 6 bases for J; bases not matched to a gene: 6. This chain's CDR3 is CASSSRLAGGFNEQFF. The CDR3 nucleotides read TGTGCCAGCAGCTCCCGACTAGCGGGAGGATTCAATGAGCAGTTCTTC.

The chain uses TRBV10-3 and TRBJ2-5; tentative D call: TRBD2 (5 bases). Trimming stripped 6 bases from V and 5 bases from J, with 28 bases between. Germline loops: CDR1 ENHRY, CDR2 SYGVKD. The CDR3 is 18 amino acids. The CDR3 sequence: CAIRGSGGYPSRIETQYF. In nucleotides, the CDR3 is TGTGCCATCAGGGGGTCTGGCGGGTATCCAAGCCGAATCGAGACCCAGTACTTC.

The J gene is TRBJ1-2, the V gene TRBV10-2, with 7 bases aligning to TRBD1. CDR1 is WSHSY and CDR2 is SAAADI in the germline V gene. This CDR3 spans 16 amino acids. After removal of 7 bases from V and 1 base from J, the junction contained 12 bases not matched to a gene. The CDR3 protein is CASTPIPGQINYGYTF. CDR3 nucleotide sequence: TGCGCCAGCACCCCAATTCCGGGACAGATTAACTATGGCTACACCTTC.

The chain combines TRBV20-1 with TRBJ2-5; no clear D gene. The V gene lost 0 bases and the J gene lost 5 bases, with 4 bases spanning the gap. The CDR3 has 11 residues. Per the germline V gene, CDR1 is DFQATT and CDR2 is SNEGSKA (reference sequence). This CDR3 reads CSARDFETQYF. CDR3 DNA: TGCAGTGCTAGAGACTTTGAGACCCAGTACTTC.

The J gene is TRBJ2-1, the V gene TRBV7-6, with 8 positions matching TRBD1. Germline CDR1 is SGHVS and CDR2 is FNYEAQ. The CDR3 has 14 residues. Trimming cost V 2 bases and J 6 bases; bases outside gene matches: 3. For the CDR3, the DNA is TGTGCCAGCAGCTTACCACAGGGGGTCAATGAGCAGTTCTTC. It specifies CASSLPQGVNEQFF.

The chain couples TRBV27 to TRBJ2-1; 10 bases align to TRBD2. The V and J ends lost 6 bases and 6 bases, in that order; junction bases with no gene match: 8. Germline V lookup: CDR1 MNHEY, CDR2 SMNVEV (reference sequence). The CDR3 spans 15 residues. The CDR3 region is CASRAGLAVLNEQFF. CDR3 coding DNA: TGTGCCAGCAGGGCAGGACTAGCGGTCCTCAATGAGCAGTTCTTC.

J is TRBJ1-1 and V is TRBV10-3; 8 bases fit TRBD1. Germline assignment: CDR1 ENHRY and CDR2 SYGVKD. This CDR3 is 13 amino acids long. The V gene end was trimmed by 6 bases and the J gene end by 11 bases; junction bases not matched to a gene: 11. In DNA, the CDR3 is TGTGCCATCAGGGGGACAGGCCCGTCGGCCGCTTTCTTT. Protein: CAIRGTGPSAAFF.

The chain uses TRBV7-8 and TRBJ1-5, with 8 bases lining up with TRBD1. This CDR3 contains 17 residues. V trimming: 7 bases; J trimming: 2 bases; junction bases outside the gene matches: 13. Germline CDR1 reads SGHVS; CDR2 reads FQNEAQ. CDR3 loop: CASTQWRQGAGNQPQHF. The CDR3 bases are TGTGCCAGCACTCAGTGGAGGCAGGGGGCCGGCAATCAGCCCCAGCATTTT.

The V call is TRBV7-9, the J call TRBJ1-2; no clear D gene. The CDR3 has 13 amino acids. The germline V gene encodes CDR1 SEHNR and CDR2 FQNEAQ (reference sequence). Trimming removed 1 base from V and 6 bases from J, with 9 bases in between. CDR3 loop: CASSLGSGNGYTF. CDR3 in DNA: TGTGCCAGCAGCTTAGGCAGCGGAAATGGCTACACCTTC.

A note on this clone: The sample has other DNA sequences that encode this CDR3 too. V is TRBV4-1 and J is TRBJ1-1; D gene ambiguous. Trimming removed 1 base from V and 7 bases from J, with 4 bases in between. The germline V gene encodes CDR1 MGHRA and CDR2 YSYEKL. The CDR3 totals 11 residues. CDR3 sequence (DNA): TGCGCCAGCAGCCAAGGAGGTGAAGCTTTCTTT. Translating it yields CASSQGGEAFF.

CDR3 in amino acids: CASSLEETQYF. The CDR3 DNA reads TGTGCCAGCAGCCTCGAAGAGACCCAGTACTTC. The rearrangement uses TRBV6-5 and TRBJ2-5; D is ambiguous. Germline CDR1 is MNHEY and CDR2 is SVGAGI. CDR3 size: 11 residues. Trimming shortened V by 6 bases and J by 3 bases, and 5 bases separated the two germline ends.

In nucleotides, the CDR3 is TGTGCCAGCAGCCCGGGACACTCGAACACTGAAGCTTTCTTT. Its translation: CASSPGHSNTEAFF. The J gene is TRBJ1-1, the V gene TRBV6-6; D is perhaps TRBD1 (6 bases). The CDR3 is 14 residues long. Germline CDR1 is MNHNY and CDR2 is SVGAGI (reference sequence). The V end lost 6 bases, the J end lost 1 base, and 12 bases lay between the germline ends.

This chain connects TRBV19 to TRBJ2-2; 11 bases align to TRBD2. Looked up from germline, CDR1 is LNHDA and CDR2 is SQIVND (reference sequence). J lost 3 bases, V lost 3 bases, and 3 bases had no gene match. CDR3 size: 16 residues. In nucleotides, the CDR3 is TGTGCCAGTAGTATTCTAGCGGGAGGATACACCGGGGAGCTGTTTTTT. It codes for CASSILAGGYTGELFF.

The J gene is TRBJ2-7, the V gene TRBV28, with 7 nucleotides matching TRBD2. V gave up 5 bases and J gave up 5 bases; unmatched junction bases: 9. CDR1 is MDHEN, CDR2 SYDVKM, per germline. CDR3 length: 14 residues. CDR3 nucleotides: TGTGCCAGCAGTCCCCTGGGAGGGCACCACGAGCAGTACTTC. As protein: CASSPLGGHHEQYF.

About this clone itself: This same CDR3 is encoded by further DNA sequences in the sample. This CDR3 is CASSLSLSYEQYF. The CDR3 DNA is TGTGCCAGCAGTTTATCCCTCTCCTACGAGCAGTACTTC. The J gene is TRBJ2-7, the V gene TRBV27; no clear D. This CDR3 comprises 13 residues. Germline values: CDR1 MNHEY, CDR2 SMNVEV (reference sequence). V dropped 0 bases and J dropped 0 bases, with 3 bases sitting between them.

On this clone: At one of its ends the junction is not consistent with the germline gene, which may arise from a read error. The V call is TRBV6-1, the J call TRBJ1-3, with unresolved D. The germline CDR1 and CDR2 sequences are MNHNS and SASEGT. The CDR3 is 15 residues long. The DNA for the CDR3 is TGCGGAGCCCGTTGGTCATCCATCACTGGAAACACCATATATTTT. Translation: CGARWSSITGNTIYF.

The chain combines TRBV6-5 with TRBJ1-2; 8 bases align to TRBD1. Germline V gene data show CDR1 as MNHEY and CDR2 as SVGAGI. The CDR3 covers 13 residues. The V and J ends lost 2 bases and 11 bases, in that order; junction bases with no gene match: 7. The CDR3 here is CASSYQTGARYTF. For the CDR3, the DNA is TGTGCCAGCAGTTACCAGACAGGGGCACGTTACACCTTC.

This CDR3 reads CASSLAGGTNTGELFF. The DNA for the CDR3 is TGTGCCAGCAGCCTTGCAGGGGGAACGAACACCGGGGAGCTGTTTTTT. V and J are TRBV13 and TRBJ2-2; the match to TRBD1 covers 7 bases. V lost 5 bases, J lost 0 bases, and 6 bases stayed unmatched. CDR3 length: 16 amino acids. CDR1 is PRHDT and CDR2 is FYEKMQ in the germline V gene (reference sequence).

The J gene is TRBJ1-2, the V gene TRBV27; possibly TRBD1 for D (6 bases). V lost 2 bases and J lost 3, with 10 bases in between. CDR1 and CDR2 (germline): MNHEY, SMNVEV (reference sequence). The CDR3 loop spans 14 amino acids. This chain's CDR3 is CASSLTQGYYGYTF. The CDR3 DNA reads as TGTGCCAGCAGTTTAACCCAGGGGTACTATGGCTACACCTTC.

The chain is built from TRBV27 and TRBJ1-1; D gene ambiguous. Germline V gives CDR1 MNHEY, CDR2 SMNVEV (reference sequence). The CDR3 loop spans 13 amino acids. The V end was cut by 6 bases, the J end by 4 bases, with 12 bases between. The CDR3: CASSYSPLTEAFF. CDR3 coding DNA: TGTGCCAGCAGCTACTCCCCGCTCACTGAAGCTTTCTTT.

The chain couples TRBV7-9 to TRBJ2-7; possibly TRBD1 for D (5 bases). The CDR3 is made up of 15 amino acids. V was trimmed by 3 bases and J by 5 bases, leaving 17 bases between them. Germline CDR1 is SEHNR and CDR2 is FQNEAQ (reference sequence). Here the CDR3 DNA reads TGTGCCAGCAGCTTCCAAGTGGGCAGGGAAAACGAGCAGTACTTC. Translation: CASSFQVGRENEQYF.

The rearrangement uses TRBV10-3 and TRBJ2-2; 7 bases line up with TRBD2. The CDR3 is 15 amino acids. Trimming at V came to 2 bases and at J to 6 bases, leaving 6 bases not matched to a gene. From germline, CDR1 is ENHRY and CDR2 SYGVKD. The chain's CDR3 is CAISEGREIPGELFF. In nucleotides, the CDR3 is TGTGCCATCAGTGAGGGGAGGGAGATACCCGGGGAGCTGTTTTTT.

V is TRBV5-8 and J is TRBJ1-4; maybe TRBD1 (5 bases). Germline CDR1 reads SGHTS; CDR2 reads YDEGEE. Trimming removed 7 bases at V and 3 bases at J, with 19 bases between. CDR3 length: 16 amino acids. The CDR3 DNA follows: TGTGCCAGCGCGCTCCGGGACGTCATTTCTAATGAAAAACTGTTTTTT. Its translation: CASALRDVISNEKLFF.

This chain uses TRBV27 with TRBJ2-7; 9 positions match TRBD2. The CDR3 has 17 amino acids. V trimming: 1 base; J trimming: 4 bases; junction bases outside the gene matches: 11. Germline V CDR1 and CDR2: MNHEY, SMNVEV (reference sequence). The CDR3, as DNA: TGTGCCAGCAGTTTATTAATTCCGGGACTAGCCCGGTACGAGCAGTACTTC. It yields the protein CASSLLIPGLARYEQYF.